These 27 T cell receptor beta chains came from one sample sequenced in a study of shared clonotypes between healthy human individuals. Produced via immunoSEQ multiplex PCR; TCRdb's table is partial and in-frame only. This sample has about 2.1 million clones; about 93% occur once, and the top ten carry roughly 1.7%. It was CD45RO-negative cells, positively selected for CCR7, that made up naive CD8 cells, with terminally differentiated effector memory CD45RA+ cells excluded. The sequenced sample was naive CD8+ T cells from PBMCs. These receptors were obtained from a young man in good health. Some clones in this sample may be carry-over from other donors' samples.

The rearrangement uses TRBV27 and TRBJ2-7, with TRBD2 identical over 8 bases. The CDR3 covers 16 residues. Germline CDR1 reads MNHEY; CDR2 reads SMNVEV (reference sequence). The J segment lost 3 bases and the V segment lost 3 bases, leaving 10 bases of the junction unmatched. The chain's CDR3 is CASSLRVGRVIYEQYF. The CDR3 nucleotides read TGTGCCAGCAGTTTGAGGGTCGGGAGGGTCATCTACGAGCAGTACTTC.

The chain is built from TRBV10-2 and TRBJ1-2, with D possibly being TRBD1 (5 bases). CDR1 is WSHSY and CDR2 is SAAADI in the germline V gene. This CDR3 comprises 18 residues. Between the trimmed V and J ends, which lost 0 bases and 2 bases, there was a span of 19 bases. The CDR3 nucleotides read TGCGCCAGCAGTGAGTCGGATCGGGGGATTGGGCTGAACTATGGCTACACCTTC. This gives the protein CASSESDRGIGLNYGYTF.

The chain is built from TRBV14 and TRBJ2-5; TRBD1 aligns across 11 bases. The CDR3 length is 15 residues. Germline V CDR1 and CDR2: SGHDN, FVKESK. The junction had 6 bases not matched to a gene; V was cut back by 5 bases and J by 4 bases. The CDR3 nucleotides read TGTGCCAGCAGCTGGGGGACAGGGGGAGGAGAGACCCAGTACTTC. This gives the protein CASSWGTGGGETQYF.

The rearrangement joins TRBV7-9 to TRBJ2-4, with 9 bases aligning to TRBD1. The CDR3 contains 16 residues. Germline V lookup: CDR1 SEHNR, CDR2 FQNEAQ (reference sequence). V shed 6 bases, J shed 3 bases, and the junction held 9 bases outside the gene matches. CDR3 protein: CASSLNRGLDKNIQYF. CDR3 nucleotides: TGTGCCAGCAGTTTAAACAGGGGGCTGGACAAAAACATTCAGTACTTC.

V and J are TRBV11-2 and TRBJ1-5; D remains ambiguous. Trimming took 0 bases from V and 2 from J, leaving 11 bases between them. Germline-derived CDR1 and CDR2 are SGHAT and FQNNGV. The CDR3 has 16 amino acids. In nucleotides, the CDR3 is TGTGCCAGCAGCTTAGATCGGGATGTGGGCAATCAGCCCCAGCATTTT. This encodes CASSLDRDVGNQPQHF.

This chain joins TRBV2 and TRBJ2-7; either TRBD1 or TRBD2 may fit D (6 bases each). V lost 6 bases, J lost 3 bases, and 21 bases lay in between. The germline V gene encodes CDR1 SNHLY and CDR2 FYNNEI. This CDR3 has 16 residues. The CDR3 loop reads CASSPGGLGTLYEQYF. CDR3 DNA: TGTGCCAGCAGCCCCGGGGGCCTCGGGACGCTCTACGAGCAGTACTTC. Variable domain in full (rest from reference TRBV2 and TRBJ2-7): EPEVTQTPSHQVTQMGQEVILRCVPISNHLYFYWYRQILGQKVEFLVSFYNNEISEKSEIFDDQFSVERPDGSNFTLKIRSTKLEDSAMYFCASSPGGLGTLYEQYFGPGTRLTVT.

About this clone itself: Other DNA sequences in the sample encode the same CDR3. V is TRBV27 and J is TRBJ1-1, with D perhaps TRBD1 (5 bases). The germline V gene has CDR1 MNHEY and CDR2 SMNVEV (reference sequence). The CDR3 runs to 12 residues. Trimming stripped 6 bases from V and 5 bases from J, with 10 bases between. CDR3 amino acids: CASRTGGTEAFF. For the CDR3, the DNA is TGTGCCAGCAGGACGGGGGGGACTGAAGCTTTCTTT.

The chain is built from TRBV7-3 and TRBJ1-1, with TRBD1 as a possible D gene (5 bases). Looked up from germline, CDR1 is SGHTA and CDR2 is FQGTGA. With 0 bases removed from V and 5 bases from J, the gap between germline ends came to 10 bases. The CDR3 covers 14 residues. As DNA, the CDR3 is TGTGCCAGCAGCTTAACGGTGGGGCGTACTGAAGCTTTCTTT. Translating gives CASSLTVGRTEAFF.

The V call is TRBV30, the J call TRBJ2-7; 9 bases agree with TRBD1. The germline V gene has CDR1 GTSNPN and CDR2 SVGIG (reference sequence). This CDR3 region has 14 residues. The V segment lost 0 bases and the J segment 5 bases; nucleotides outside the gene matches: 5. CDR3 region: CAWSVTGTGNEQYF. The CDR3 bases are TGTGCCTGGAGTGTGACCGGGACAGGGAACGAGCAGTACTTC.

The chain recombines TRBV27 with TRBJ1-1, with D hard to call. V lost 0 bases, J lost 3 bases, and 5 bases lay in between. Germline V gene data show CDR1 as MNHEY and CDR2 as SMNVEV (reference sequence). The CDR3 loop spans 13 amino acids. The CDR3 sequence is CASSLSKDTEAFF. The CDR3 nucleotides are TGTGCCAGCAGTTTATCGAAAGACACTGAAGCTTTCTTT.

This CDR3 reads CASSLGQRYEQYF. In nucleotides, the CDR3 is TGTGCCAGCAGCCTCGGGCAGCGCTACGAGCAGTACTTC. The chain has TRBV11-2 and TRBJ2-7; D unclear. Germline CDR1 and CDR2: SGHAT and FQNNGV. The CDR3 spans 13 residues. V gave up 5 bases and J gave up 3 bases, with 11 bases separating them.

CDR3 sequence: CASSQIRVPQETQYF. The CDR3 nucleotides read TGTGCCAGCAGCCAAATCCGGGTACCCCAAGAGACCCAGTACTTC. V and J are TRBV11-2 and TRBJ2-5; no firm D call. The CDR3 covers 15 residues. Germline assignment: CDR1 SGHAT and CDR2 FQNNGV. V gave up 5 bases and J gave up 1 base, with 14 bases separating them. Full variable domain (remainder filled in from reference TRBV11-2 and TRBJ2-5): EAGVAQSPRYKIIEKRQSVAFWCNPISGHATLYWYQQILGQGPKLLIQFQNNGVVDDSQLPKDRFSAERLKGVDSTLKIQPAKLEDSAVYLCASSQIRVPQETQYFGPGTRLLVL.

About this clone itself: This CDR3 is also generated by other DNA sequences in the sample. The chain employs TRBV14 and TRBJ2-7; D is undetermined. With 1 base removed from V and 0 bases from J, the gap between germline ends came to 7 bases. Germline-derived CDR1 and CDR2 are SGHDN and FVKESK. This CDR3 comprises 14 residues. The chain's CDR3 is CASSQGLSSYEQYF. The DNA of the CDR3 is TGTGCCAGCAGCCAAGGTCTAAGCTCCTACGAGCAGTACTTC.

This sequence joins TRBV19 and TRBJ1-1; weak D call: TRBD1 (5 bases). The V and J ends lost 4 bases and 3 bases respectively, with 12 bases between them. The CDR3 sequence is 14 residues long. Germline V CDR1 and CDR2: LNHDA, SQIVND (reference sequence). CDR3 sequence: CASSTGGWDTEAFF. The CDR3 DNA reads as TGTGCCAGTAGTACCGGGGGGTGGGACACTGAAGCTTTCTTT.

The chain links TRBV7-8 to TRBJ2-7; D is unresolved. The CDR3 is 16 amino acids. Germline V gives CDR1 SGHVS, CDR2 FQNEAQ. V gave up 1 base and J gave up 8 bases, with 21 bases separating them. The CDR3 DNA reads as TGTGCCAGCAGCTTAGGGTCGGGCCTAGAGTGGGTCAAGCAGTACTTC. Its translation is CASSLGSGLEWVKQYF.

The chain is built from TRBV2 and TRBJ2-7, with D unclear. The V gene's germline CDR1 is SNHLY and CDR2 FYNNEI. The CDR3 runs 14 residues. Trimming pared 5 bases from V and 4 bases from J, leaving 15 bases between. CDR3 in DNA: TGTGCCAGCAGTTCGCCAGACGTAGGGTACGAGCAGTACTTC. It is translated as CASSSPDVGYEQYF.

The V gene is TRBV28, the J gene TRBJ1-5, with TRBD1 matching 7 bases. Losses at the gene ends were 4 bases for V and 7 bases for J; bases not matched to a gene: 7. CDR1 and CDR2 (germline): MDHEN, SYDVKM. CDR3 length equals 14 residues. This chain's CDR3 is CASSSLDRWQPQHF. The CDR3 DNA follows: TGTGCCAGCAGTTCCCTGGACAGGTGGCAGCCCCAGCATTTT.

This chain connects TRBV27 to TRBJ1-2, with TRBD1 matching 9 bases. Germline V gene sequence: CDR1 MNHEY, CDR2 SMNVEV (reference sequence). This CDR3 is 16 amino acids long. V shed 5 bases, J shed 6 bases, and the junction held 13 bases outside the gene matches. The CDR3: CASSPVVDRGVDGYTF. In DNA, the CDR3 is TGTGCCAGCAGTCCAGTGGTAGACAGGGGGGTTGATGGCTACACCTTC.

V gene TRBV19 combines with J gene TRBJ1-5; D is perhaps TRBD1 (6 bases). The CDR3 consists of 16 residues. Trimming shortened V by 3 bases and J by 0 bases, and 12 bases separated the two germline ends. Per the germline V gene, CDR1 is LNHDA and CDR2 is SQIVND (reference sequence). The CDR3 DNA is TGTGCCAGTAGTATCCCCAGGGGTTATAGCAATCAGCCCCAGCATTTT. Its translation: CASSIPRGYSNQPQHF.

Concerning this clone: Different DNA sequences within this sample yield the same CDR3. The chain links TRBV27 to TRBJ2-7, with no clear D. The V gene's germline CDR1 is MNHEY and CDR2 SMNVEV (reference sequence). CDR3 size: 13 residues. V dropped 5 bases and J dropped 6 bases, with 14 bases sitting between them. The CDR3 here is CASSPRTVGEQYF. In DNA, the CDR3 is TGTGCCAGCAGTCCTCGGACGGTGGGCGAGCAGTACTTC.

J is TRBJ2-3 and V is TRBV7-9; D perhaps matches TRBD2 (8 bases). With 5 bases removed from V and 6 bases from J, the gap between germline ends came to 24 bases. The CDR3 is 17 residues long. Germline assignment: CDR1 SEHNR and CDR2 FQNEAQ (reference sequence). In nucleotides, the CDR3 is TGTGCCAGCAGCCCACAGGGGCGCGGGAGGCGCGAGGATACGCAGTATTTT. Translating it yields CASSPQGRGRREDTQYF.

CDR3 DNA sequence: TGTGCCAGTAGTCCGGGACTATTTGACAATGAGCAGTTCTTC. This codes for CASSPGLFDNEQFF. V usage is TRBV19 and J usage is TRBJ2-1; 7 nucleotides match TRBD2. Trimming at V came to 5 bases and at J to 5 bases, leaving 6 bases not matched to a gene. Germline assignment: CDR1 LNHDA and CDR2 SQIVND (reference sequence). The CDR3 loop spans 14 amino acids. Variable domain in full (rest from reference TRBV19 and TRBJ2-1): DGGITQSPKYLFRKEGQNVTLSCEQNLNHDAMYWYRQDPGQGLRLIYYSQIVNDFQKGDIAEGYSVSREKKESFPLTVTSAQKNPTAFYLCASSPGLFDNEQFFGPGTRLTVL.

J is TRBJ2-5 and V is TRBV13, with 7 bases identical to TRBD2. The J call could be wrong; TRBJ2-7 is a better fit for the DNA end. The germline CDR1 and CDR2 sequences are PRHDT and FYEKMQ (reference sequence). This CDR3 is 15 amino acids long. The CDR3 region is CASSLRTGGLHEQYF. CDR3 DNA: TGTGCCAGCAGCTTACGGACGGGAGGTCTGCACGAGCAGTACTTC.

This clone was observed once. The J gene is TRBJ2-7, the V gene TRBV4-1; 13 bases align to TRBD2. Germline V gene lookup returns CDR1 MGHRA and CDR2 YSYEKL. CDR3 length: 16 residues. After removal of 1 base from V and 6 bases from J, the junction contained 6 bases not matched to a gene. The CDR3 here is CASSQGGWTSGSEQYF. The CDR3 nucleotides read TGCGCCAGCAGCCAAGGGGGGTGGACTAGCGGGAGCGAGCAGTACTTC.

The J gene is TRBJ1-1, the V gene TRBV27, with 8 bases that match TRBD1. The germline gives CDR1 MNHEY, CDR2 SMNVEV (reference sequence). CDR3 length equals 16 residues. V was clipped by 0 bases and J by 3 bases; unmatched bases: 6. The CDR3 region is CASSLSPGTGHTEAFF. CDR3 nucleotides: TGTGCCAGCAGTTTATCCCCCGGGACAGGTCACACTGAAGCTTTCTTT.

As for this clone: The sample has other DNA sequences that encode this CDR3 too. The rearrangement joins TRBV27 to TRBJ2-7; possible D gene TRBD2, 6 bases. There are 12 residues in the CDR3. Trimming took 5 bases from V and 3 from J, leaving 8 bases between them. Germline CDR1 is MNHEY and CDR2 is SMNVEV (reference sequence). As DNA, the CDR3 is TGTGCCAGCAGTGACGGGGGCTACGAGCAGTACTTC. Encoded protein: CASSDGGYEQYF.

The CDR3 here is CATSREAAYEQYF. The CDR3 DNA is TGTGCCACCAGCAGAGAGGCCGCCTACGAGCAGTACTTC. The chain employs TRBV15 and TRBJ2-7; no reliable D call. Trimming took off 0 bases at V and 2 bases at J, with 5 bases between the two ends. This CDR3 is 13 amino acids long. Per the germline V gene, CDR1 is LNHNV and CDR2 is YYDKDF (reference sequence).